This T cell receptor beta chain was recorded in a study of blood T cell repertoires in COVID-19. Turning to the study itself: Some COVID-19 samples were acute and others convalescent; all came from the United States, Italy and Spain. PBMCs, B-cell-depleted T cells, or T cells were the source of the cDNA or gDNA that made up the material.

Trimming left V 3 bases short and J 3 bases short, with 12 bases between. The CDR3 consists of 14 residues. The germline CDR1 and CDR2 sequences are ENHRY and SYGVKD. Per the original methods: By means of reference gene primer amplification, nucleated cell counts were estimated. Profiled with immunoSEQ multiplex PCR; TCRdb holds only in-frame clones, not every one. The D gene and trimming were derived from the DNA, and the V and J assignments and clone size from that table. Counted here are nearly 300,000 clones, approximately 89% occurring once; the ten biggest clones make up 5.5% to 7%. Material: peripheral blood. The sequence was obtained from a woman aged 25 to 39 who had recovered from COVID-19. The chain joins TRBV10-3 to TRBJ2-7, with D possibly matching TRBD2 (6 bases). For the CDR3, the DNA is TGTGCCATCAGTGAAATGGGGGGTAGCTACGAGCAGTACTTC. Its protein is CAISEMGGSYEQYF.